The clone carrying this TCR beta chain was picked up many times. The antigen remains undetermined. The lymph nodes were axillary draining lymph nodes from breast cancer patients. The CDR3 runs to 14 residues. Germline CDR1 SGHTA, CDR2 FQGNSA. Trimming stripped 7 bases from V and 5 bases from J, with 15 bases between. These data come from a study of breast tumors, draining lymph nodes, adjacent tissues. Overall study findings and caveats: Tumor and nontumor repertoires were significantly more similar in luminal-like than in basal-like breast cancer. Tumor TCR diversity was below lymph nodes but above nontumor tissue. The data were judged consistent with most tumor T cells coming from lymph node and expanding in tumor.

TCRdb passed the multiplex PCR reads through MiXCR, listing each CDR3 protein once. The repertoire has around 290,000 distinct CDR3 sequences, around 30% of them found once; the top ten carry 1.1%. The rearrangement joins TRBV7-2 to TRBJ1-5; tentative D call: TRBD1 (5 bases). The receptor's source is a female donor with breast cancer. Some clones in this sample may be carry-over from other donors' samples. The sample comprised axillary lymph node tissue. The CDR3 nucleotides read TGTGCCAGCACCACGACAGCCCGGGATCAGCCCCAGCATTTT. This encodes CASTTTARDQPQHF. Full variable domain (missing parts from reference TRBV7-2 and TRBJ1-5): GAGVSQSPSNKVTEKGKDVELRCDPISGHTALYWYRQSLGQGLEFLIYFQGNSAPDKSGLPSDRFSAERTGGSVSTLTIQRTQQEDSAVYLCASTTTARDQPQHFGDGTRLSIL.